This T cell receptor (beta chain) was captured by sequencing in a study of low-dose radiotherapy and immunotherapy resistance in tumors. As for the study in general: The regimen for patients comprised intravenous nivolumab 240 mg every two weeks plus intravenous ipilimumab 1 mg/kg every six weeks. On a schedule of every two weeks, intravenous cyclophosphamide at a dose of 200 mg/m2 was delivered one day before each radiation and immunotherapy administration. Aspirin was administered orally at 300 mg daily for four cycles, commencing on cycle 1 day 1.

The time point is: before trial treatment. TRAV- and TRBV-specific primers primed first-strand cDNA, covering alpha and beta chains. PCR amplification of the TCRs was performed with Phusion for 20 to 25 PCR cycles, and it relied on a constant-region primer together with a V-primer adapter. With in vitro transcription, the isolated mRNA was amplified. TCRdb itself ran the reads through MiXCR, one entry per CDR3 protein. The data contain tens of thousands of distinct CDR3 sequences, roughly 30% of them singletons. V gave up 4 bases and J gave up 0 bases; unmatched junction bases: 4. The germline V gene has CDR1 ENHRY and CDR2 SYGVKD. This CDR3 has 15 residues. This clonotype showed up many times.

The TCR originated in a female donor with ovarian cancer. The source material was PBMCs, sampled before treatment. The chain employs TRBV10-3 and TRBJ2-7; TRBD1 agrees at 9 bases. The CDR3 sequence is CAISVDRGLSYEQYF. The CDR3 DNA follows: TGTGCCATCAGTGTGGACAGGGGTCTCTCCTACGAGCAGTACTTC.